This T cell receptor beta chain comes out of a study of control samples from healthy donors and cancer patients. Libraries were prepared by immunoSEQ multiplex PCR; TCRdb keeps only in-frame clonotypes and omits some of them. Of 100,000 to 150,000 clones in the sample, about 91% were seen once. The germline CDR1 and CDR2 sequences are KGHDR and SFDVKD. The CDR3 covers 13 residues. With 8 bases removed from V and 1 base from J, the gap between germline ends came to 11 bases. Sequenced: blood. The chain carries TRBV24-1 and TRBJ2-7; D perhaps matches TRBD2 (5 bases). The source is a man aged 18 to 29 in good health. The CDR3 is CATIPRGSYEQYF. As DNA, the CDR3 is TGTGCCACCATTCCCCGGGGATCCTACGAGCAGTACTTC.